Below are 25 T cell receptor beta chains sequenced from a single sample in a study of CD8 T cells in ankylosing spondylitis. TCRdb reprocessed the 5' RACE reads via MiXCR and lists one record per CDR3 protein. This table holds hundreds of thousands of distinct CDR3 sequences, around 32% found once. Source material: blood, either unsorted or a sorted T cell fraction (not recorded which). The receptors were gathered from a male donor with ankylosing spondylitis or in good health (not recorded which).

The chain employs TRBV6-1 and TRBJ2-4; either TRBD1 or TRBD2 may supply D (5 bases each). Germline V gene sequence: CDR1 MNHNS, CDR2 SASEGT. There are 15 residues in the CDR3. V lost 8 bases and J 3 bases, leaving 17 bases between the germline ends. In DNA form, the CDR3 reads TGTGCCAGCGAGGGCAGGGTCGAAGGCAAAAACATTCAGTACTTC. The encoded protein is CASEGRVEGKNIQYF.

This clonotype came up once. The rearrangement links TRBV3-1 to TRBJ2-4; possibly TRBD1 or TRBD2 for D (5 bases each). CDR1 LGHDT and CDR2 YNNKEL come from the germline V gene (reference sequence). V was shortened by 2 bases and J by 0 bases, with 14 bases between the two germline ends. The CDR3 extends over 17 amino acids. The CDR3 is CASSQRGASLAKNIQYF. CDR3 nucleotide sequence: TGTGCCAGCAGCCAAAGAGGGGCATCACTAGCCAAAAACATTCAGTACTTC.

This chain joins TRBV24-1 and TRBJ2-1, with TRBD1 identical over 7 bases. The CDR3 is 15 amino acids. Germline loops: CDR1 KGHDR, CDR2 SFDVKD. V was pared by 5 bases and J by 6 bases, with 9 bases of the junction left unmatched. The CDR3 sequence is CATSARDSRINEQFF. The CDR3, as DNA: TGTGCCACCAGTGCCCGGGACAGTCGTATCAATGAGCAGTTCTTC.

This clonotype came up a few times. CDR3 region: CASSPRLQGAEAFF. The CDR3 region has the DNA TGTGCCAGCAGTCCCCGATTACAGGGCGCCGAAGCTTTCTTT. The V and J genes are TRBV27 and TRBJ1-1; tentatively, D is TRBD1 (6 bases). V was pared by 5 bases and J by 8 bases, with 18 bases between. The CDR3 sequence is 14 residues long. Germline V lookup: CDR1 MNHEY, CDR2 SMNVEV (reference sequence).

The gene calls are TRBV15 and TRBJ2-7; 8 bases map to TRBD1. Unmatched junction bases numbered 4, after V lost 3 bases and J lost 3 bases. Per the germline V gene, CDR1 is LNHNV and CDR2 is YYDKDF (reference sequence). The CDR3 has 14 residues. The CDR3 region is CATSSDRGYYEQYF. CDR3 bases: TGTGCCACCAGCAGCGACAGGGGCTACTACGAGCAGTACTTC.

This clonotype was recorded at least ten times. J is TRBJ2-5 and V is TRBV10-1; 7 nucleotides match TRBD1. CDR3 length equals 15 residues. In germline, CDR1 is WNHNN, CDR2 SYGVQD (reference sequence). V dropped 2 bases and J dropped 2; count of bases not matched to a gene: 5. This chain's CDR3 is CASSEPRDRQETQYF. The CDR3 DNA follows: TGCGCCAGCAGTGAGCCGAGGGACAGACAAGAGACCCAGTACTTC.

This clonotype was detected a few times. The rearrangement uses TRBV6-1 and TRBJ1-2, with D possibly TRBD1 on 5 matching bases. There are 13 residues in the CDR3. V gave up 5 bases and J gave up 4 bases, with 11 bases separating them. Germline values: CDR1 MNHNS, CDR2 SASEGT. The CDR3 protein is CASSMEGTYGYTF. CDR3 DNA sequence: TGTGCCAGCAGTATGGAAGGGACCTATGGCTACACCTTC.

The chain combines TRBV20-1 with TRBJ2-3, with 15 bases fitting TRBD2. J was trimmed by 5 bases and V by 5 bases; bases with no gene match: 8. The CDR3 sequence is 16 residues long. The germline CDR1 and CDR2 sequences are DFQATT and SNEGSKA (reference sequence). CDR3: CSAVGLAGGPEDTQYF. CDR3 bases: TGCAGTGCTGTTGGACTAGCGGGGGGGCCAGAAGATACGCAGTATTTT.

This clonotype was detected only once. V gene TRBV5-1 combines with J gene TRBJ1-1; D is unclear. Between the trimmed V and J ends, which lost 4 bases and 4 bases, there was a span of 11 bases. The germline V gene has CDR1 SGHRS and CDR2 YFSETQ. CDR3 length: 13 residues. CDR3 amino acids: CASSASGRTEAFF. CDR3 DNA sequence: TGCGCCAGCAGCGCCTCGGGCCGCACTGAAGCTTTCTTT.

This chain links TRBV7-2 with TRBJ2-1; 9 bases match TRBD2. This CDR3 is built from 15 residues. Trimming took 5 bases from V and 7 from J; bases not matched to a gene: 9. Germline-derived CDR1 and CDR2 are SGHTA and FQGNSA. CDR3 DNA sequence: TGTGCCAGCAGCCAGAGCGGGCGGGGGGGGAATGAGCAGTTCTTC. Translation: CASSQSGRGGNEQFF.

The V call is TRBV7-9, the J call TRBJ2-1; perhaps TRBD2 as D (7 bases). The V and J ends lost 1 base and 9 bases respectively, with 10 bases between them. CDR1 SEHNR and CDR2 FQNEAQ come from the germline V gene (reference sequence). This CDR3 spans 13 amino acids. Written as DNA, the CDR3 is TGTGCCAGCAGCTTAGGGGGGGGCGCTGAGCAGTTCTTC. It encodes CASSLGGGAEQFF.

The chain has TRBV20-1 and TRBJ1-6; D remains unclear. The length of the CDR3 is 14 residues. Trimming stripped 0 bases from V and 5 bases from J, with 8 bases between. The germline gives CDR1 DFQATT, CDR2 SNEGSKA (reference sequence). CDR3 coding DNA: TGCAGTGCTAGAGATACAAGCGATAATTCACCCCTCCACTTT. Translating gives CSARDTSDNSPLHF.

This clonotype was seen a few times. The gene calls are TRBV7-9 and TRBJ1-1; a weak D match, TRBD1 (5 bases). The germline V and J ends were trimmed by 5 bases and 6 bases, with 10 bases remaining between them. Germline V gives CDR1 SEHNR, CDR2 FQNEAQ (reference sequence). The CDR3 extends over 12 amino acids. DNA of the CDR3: TGTGCCAGCAGCCAGCTAGGGGCTGAAGCTTTCTTT. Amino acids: CASSQLGAEAFF.

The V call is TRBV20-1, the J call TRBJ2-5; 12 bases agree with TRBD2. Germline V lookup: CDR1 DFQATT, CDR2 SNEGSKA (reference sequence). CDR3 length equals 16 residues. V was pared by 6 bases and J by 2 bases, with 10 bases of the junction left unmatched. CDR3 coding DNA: TGCAGTGCAACACGACTAGCGGGGGACACACAAGAGACCCAGTACTTC. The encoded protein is CSATRLAGDTQETQYF.

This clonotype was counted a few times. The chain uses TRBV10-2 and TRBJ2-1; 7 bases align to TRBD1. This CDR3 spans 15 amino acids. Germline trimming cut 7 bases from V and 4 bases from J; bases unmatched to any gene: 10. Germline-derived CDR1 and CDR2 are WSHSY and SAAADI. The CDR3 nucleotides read TGCGCCAGCAAAGCTACAGGGGCCGGTTACAATGAGCAGTTCTTC. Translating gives CASKATGAGYNEQFF.

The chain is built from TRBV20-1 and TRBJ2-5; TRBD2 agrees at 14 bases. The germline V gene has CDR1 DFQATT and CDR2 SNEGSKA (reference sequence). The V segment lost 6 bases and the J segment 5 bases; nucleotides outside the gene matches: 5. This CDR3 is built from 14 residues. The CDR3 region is CSAPTSGGEETQYF. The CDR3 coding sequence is TGCAGTGCACCGACTAGCGGGGGGGAGGAGACCCAGTACTTC.

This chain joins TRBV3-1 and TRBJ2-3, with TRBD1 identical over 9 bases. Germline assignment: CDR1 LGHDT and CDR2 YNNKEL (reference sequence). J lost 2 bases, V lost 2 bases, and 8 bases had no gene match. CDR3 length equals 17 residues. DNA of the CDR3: TGTGCCAGCAGCCAACCCGACAGGGGGTCCCCCACAGATACGCAGTATTTT. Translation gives CASSQPDRGSPTDTQYF.

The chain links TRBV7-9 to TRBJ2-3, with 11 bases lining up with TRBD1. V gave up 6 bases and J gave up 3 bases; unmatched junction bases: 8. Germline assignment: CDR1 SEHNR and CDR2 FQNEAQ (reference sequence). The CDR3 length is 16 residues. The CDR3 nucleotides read TGTGCCAGCAGGAGGGGACAGGGGGATTGGACAGATACGCAGTATTTT. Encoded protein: CASRRGQGDWTDTQYF.

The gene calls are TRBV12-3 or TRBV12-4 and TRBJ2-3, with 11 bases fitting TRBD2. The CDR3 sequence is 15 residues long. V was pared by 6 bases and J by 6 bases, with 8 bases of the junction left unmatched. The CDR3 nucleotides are TGTGCCAGCAGACTTAGCGGGGGGGATCCCGATACGCAGTATTTT. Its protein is CASRLSGGDPDTQYF.

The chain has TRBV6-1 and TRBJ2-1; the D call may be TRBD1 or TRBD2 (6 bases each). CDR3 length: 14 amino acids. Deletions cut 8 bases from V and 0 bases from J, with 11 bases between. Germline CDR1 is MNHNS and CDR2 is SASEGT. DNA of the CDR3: TGTGCCAGCGCAGGAGGGGGCTCCTACAATGAGCAGTTCTTC. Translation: CASAGGGSYNEQFF.

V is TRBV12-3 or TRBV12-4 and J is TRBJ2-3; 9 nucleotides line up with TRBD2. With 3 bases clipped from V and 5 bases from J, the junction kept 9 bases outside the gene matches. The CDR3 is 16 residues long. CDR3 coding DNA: TGTGCCAGCAGTTTCGGCGGGGGGGCAGGAAGAGATACGCAGTATTTT. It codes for CASSFGGGAGRDTQYF.

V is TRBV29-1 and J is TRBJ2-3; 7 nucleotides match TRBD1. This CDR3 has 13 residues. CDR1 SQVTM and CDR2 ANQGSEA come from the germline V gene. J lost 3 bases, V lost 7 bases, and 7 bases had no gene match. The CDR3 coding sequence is TGCAGCGGACTAACAGGGGTTACAGATACGCAGTATTTT. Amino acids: CSGLTGVTDTQYF.

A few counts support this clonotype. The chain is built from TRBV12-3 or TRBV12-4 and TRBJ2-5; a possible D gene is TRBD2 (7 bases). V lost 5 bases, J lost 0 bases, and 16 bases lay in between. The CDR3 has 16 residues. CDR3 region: CASSPIRGADQETQYF. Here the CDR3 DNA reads TGTGCCAGCAGTCCCATTCGGGGGGCCGACCAAGAGACCCAGTACTTC.

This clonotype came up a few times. The CDR3: CSVEQGSADTQYF. The CDR3 bases are TGCAGCGTTGAACAGGGGAGCGCAGATACGCAGTATTTT. The chain combines TRBV29-1 with TRBJ2-3, with a possible D match to TRBD1 (6 bases). Trimming removed 2 bases at V and 4 bases at J, with 10 bases between. Germline V lookup: CDR1 SQVTM, CDR2 ANQGSEA. The CDR3 spans 13 residues.

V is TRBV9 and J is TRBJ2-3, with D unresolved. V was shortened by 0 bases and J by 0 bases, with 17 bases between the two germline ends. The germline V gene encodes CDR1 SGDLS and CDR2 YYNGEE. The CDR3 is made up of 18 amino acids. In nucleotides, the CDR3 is TGTGCCAGCAGCGTAGCTCAGGCAGGAGTACCTAGCACAGATACGCAGTATTTT. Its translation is CASSVAQAGVPSTDTQYF.